The 26 T cell receptor beta chains in this list originate from one sample, sequenced in a study of blood T cell repertoires in COVID-19. Sequencing used immunoSEQ multiplex PCR; TCRdb keeps in-frame clones, though not all of them. The sample lists some 150,000 clones; 84% were seen once. Sample: peripheral blood. Receptor source: a man aged 40-55 years who had recovered from COVID-19.

The genes are TRBV24-1 and TRBJ1-5; D unclear. The J call may be faulty, since TRBJ2-3 better matches the DNA end. CDR1 is KGHDR and CDR2 is SFDVKD in the germline V gene. This CDR3 is 12 amino acids long. This CDR3 reads CATSDFPPNQYF. In DNA, the CDR3 is TGTGCCACCAGTGATTTTCCCCCCAACCAGTATTTT.

The chain uses TRBV6-4 and TRBJ2-2; TRBD1 is a possible D gene (5 bases). The germline CDR1 and CDR2 sequences are MRHNA and SNTAGT. Between the trimmed V and J ends, which lost 2 bases and 2 bases, there was a span of 12 bases. The length of the CDR3 is 16 residues. DNA for the CDR3: TGTGCCAGCAGTGACCTTTATAGGGGAAACACCGGGGAGCTGTTTTTT. It is translated as CASSDLYRGNTGELFF.

The rearrangement joins TRBV6-5 to TRBJ2-4, with 12 bases lining up with TRBD1. Germline V CDR1 and CDR2: MNHEY, SVGAGI. With 4 bases clipped from V and 6 bases from J, the junction kept 7 bases outside the gene matches. The CDR3 length is 16 residues. The CDR3 spells CASSSPGQGARNIQYF. DNA for the CDR3: TGTGCCAGCAGTTCTCCGGGACAGGGGGCGAGAAACATTCAGTACTTC.

The chain is built from TRBV13 and TRBJ1-2; D gene ambiguous. Trimming pared 5 bases from V and 0 bases from J, leaving 10 bases between. Germline lookup yields CDR1 PRHDT and CDR2 FYEKMQ (reference sequence). The CDR3 loop spans 14 amino acids. In nucleotides, the CDR3 is TGTGCCAGCAGCCCAGGTCGAACTAACTATGGCTACACCTTC. Translated: CASSPGRTNYGYTF.

The V and J genes are TRBV2 and TRBJ2-1; TRBD2 aligns across 8 bases. With V trimmed by 1 base and J by 5 bases, 4 bases remained unmatched. Germline values: CDR1 SNHLY, CDR2 FYNNEI. The CDR3 is 15 residues long. CDR3 protein: CASSEGAGGDNEQFF. The CDR3 DNA follows: TGTGCCAGCAGTGAAGGTGCGGGGGGAGACAATGAGCAGTTCTTC.

The chain links TRBV12-3 or TRBV12-4 to TRBJ1-2; 7 nucleotides agree with TRBD1. With 7 bases clipped from V and 7 bases from J, the junction kept 6 bases outside the gene matches. The CDR3 is 12 residues long. The CDR3 DNA is TGTGCCAGCACCCGGACAGGCTTTGGCTACACCTTC. As protein: CASTRTGFGYTF.

V gene TRBV11-2 combines with J gene TRBJ2-3, with a possible D match to TRBD1 (6 bases). Per the germline V gene, CDR1 is SGHAT and CDR2 is FQNNGV. The V end was cut by 4 bases, the J end by 4 bases, with 15 bases between. CDR3 length: 15 residues. The CDR3 reads CASSSARGRPDTQYF. For the CDR3, the DNA is TGTGCCAGCAGCTCGGCGAGGGGGAGACCAGATACGCAGTATTTT. The whole variable domain, remainder taken from reference TRBV11-2 and TRBJ2-3, is EAGVAQSPRYKIIEKRQSVAFWCNPISGHATLYWYQQILGQGPKLLIQFQNNGVVDDSQLPKDRFSAERLKGVDSTLKIQPAKLEDSAVYLCASSSARGRPDTQYFGPGTRLTVL.

The chain recombines TRBV21-1 with TRBJ2-7; the D call in the table, TRBD1, was not verified against the DNA. TRBV21-1 is a recognized pseudogene. This CDR3 contains 15 residues. CDR3 sequence reads: CASPRRDSSSYEQYF. The CDR3 coding sequence is TGTGCCAGCCCCCGCCGGGACAGTAGCTCCTACGAGCAGTACTTC.

The chain joins TRBV28 to TRBJ2-1, with 9 bases that match TRBD2. The CDR3 contains 13 residues. V lost 3 bases, J lost 9 bases, and 3 bases stayed unmatched. Germline CDR1 reads MDHEN; CDR2 reads SYDVKM. The CDR3 coding sequence is TGTGCCAGCAGTTTTGTAGCGGGAGTTGAGCAGTTCTTC. This encodes CASSFVAGVEQFF.

J is TRBJ1-2 and V is TRBV7-6; D is perhaps TRBD1 (5 bases). The CDR3 spans 14 residues. Germline-derived CDR1 and CDR2 are SGHVS and FNYEAQ. V lost 5 bases, J lost 8 bases, and 18 bases lay in between. As DNA, the CDR3 is TGTGCCAGCAGCACGGGACCGGGAGTAGACGGCTACACCTTC. As protein: CASSTGPGVDGYTF. Full variable domain (rest looked up from reference TRBV7-6 and TRBJ1-2): GAGVSQSPRYKVTKRGQDVALRCDPISGHVSLYWYRQALGQGPEFLTYFNYEAQQDKSGLPNDRFSAERPEGSISTLTIQRTEQRDSAMYRCASSTGPGVDGYTFGSGTRLTVV.

The gene calls are TRBV9 and TRBJ2-1, with 7 positions matching TRBD2. After removal of 1 base from V and 8 bases from J, the junction contained 12 bases not matched to a gene. The CDR3 has 16 residues. Germline assignment: CDR1 SGDLS and CDR2 YYNGEE. The CDR3 is CASSVRAGERGHEQFF. For the CDR3, the DNA is TGTGCCAGCAGCGTAAGGGCGGGAGAGAGAGGACATGAGCAGTTCTTC.

This clone has more than one count but fewer than ten. This rearrangement joins TRBV6-4 to TRBJ2-6, with D possibly TRBD1 on 5 matching bases. Trimming took 3 bases from V and 0 from J, leaving 6 bases between them. CDR3 length: 15 amino acids. CDR1 and CDR2 (germline): MRHNA, SNTAGT. In DNA form, the CDR3 reads TGTGCCAGCAGTGAGGACAACTCTGGGGCCAACGTCCTGACTTTC. Translated: CASSEDNSGANVLTF.

This chain joins TRBV7-9 and TRBJ1-2; D unresolved. The CDR3 runs 16 residues. The V gene's germline CDR1 is SEHNR and CDR2 FQNEAQ (reference sequence). Trimming took 0 bases from V and 5 from J, leaving 16 bases between them. DNA for the CDR3: TGTGCCAGCAGCTTAGCCGGTCCGGGTACACCATATGGCTACACCTTC. Translating gives CASSLAGPGTPYGYTF. The full variable domain, its missing parts supplied by reference TRBV7-9 and TRBJ1-2, is DTGVSQNPRHKITKRGQNVTFRCDPISEHNRLYWYRQTLGQGPEFLTYFQNEAQLEKSRLLSDRFSAERPKGSFSTLEIQRTEQGDSAMYLCASSLAGPGTPYGYTFGSGTRLTVV.

The chain has TRBV6-5 and TRBJ2-5, with 7 bases lining up with TRBD1. The V and J ends lost 0 bases and 4 bases, in that order; junction bases with no gene match: 5. The CDR3 is made up of 15 amino acids. Germline values: CDR1 MNHEY, CDR2 SVGAGI. CDR3 in DNA: TGTGCCAGCAGTTACTCGACAGGGACCGCAGAGACCCAGTACTTC. This encodes CASSYSTGTAETQYF.

V usage is TRBV27 and J usage is TRBJ1-1; TRBD1 matches 8 bases. The junction had 8 bases not matched to a gene; V was cut back by 8 bases and J by 12 bases. From germline, CDR1 is MNHEY and CDR2 SMNVEV (reference sequence). CDR3 length: 11 residues. This CDR3 is CASARTGRTFF. The DNA for the CDR3 is TGTGCCAGCGCTCGGACAGGGAGGACTTTCTTT.

V usage is TRBV6-5 and J usage is TRBJ2-5; 8 bases match TRBD2. Trimming cost V 5 bases and J 2 bases; bases outside gene matches: 7. Germline CDR1 reads MNHEY; CDR2 reads SVGAGI. This CDR3 region has 15 residues. This CDR3 reads CASSSSGAIQETQYF. The DNA for the CDR3 is TGTGCCAGCAGTAGTAGCGGGGCAATACAAGAGACCCAGTACTTC.

The chain carries TRBV29-1 and TRBJ1-2, with unresolved D. CDR1 is SQVTM and CDR2 is ANQGSEA in the germline V gene. This CDR3 comprises 13 residues. Trimming left V 1 base short and J 7 bases short, with 13 bases between. The CDR3 region has the DNA TGCAGCGTTGAAGGCCTCAGGCAAGGTGGCTACACCTTC. This gives the protein CSVEGLRQGGYTF.

This chain links TRBV19 with TRBJ1-1; 10 bases map to TRBD1. The CDR3 is 13 residues long. V lost 6 bases and J lost 4; bases outside the gene matches: 2. The germline V gene encodes CDR1 LNHDA and CDR2 SQIVND (reference sequence). Written as DNA, the CDR3 is TGTGCCAGTAGCGGGACAGGGGCCACTGAAGCTTTCTTT. The encoded protein is CASSGTGATEAFF.

CDR3 sequence: CASSQDKPGSYEQYF. The CDR3 DNA follows: TGTGCCAGCAGCCAAGACAAACCAGGTTCCTACGAGCAGTACTTC. The chain is built from TRBV3-1 (or the pseudogene TRBV3-2) and TRBJ2-7; no reliable D call. This CDR3 is 15 amino acids long. The V end lost 0 bases, the J end lost 1 base, and 10 bases lay between the germline ends. Germline V gene data show CDR1 as LGHDT and CDR2 as YNNKEL (reference sequence).

The chain combines TRBV7-3 with TRBJ2-1; possibly TRBD1 for D (5 bases). The germline V and J ends were trimmed by 1 base and 9 bases, with 10 bases remaining between them. The CDR3 length is 13 residues. Germline lookup yields CDR1 SGHTA and CDR2 FQGTGA. The CDR3 DNA reads as TGTGCCAGCAGCTTAATAGGGGCTGGTGAGCAGTTCTTC. Protein: CASSLIGAGEQFF.

The V and J genes are TRBV12-2 and TRBJ2-7; the table's D call TRBD1 went unverified against the DNA. TRBV12-2 is labeled a pseudogene. The CDR3 is 17 residues long. CDR3 sequence: CASRLGRGKTDRYEQYF. The CDR3 bases are TGTGCAAGTCGCTTAGGAAGGGGTAAGACAGACCGGTACGAGCAGTACTTC.

This chain joins TRBV9 and TRBJ2-7; the match to TRBD2 covers 8 bases. Germline CDR1 reads SGDLS; CDR2 reads YYNGEE. Trimming removed 0 bases from V and 2 bases from J; junction bases left unmatched: 4. This CDR3 has 15 residues. The CDR3 region has the DNA TGTGCCAGCAGCGTAGCTACGGGGGGGGCCTACGAGCAGTACTTC. It encodes CASSVATGGAYEQYF.

The J gene is TRBJ1-4, the V gene TRBV15, with 9 bases matching TRBD1. In germline, CDR1 is LNHNV, CDR2 YYDKDF (reference sequence). The CDR3 spans 15 residues. V gave up 5 bases and J gave up 7 bases; unmatched junction bases: 8. The CDR3 DNA reads as TGTGCCACCAGCGCCGACAGGGGGGGTAGTGAAAAACTGTTTTTT. The encoded protein is CATSADRGGSEKLFF.

This clone was detected only once. The V gene is TRBV7-6, the J gene TRBJ1-1; D gene unclear. The CDR3 is made up of 13 amino acids. Germline V gene data show CDR1 as SGHVS and CDR2 as FNYEAQ. V was trimmed by 4 bases and J by 4 bases, leaving 10 bases between them. DNA of the CDR3: TGTGCCAGCAGCTCACAGATGGGCACTGAAGCTTTCTTT. This encodes CASSSQMGTEAFF.

This clone was recorded a few times. The chain joins TRBV5-5 to TRBJ1-5, with 8 bases lining up with TRBD1. This CDR3 spans 14 amino acids. Trimming at V came to 4 bases and at J to 7 bases, leaving 7 bases not matched to a gene. Germline values: CDR1 SGHKS, CDR2 YYEKEE (reference sequence). The CDR3 sequence is CASSADRVGQPQHF. CDR3 nucleotides: TGTGCCAGCAGCGCGGACAGGGTAGGGCAGCCCCAGCATTTT. Supplemented by reference TRBV5-5 and TRBJ1-5, the full variable domain reads DAGVTQSPTHLIKTRGQQVTLRCSPISGHKSVSWYQQVLGQGPQFIFQYYEKEERGRGNFPDRFSARQFPNYSSELNVNALLLGDSALYLCASSADRVGQPQHFGDGTRLSIL.

There are a few counts of this clone. The chain has TRBV9 and TRBJ1-5; tentatively, D is TRBD1 (5 bases). Looked up from germline, CDR1 is SGDLS and CDR2 is YYNGEE. This CDR3 spans 13 amino acids. With 3 bases removed from V and 7 bases from J, the gap between germline ends came to 11 bases. Written as DNA, the CDR3 is TGTGCCAGCAGCGATTCAGGGAACCAGCCCCAGCATTTT. It encodes CASSDSGNQPQHF. The full variable domain, rest sourced from reference TRBV9 and TRBJ1-5, is DSGVTQTPKHLITATGQRVTLRCSPRSGDLSVYWYQQSLDQGLQFLIQYYNGEERAKGNILERFSAQQFPDLHSELNLSSLELGDSALYFCASSDSGNQPQHFGDGTRLSIL.